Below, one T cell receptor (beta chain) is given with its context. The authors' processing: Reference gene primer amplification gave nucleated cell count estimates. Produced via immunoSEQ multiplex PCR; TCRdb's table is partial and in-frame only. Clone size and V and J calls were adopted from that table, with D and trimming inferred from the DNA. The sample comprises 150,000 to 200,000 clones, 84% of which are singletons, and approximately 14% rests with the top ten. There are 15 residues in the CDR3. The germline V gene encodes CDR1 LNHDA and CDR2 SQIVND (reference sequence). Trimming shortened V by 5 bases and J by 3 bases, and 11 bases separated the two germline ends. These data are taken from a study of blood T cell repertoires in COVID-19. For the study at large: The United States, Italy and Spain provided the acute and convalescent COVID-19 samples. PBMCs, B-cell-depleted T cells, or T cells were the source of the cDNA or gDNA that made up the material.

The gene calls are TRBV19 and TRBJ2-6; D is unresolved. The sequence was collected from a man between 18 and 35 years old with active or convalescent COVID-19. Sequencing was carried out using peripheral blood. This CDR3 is CASSQNTFGANVLTF. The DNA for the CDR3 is TGTGCCAGTAGTCAAAACACCTTTGGGGCCAACGTCCTGACTTTC. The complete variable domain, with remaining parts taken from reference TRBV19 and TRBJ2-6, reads DGGITQSPKYLFRKEGQNVTLSCEQNLNHDAMYWYRQDPGQGLRLIYYSQIVNDFQKGDIAEGYSVSREKKESFPLTVTSAQKNPTAFYLCASSQNTFGANVLTFGAGSRLTVL.